Listed here are 5 T cell receptor beta chains from one sample, sequenced in a study of beta chain features in type 1 diabetes. Expressed TCRB transcripts were sequenced because the entire RNA isolate underwent reverse transcription. Assay used: immunoSEQ multiplex PCR; TCRdb lists only in-frame clones, some missing. The top ten clones hold approximately 0.045% of a sample with fewer than 550,000 clones, roughly an eighth of them seen once. The sample was naive CD4+ T cells from blood. The receptors come from a woman aged 18-29 years in good health.

This clone appeared a few times. This sequence joins TRBV6-5 and TRBJ2-1; possible D gene TRBD2, 5 bases. V was pared by 9 bases and J by 6 bases, with 9 bases between. CDR3 length: 11 residues. CDR1 is MNHEY and CDR2 is SVGAGI in the germline V gene. The CDR3 spells CASAGVNEQFF. CDR3 DNA: TGTGCCAGTGCCGGGGTCAATGAGCAGTTCTTC.

A few counts support this clone. The sample contains more than one DNA sequence encoding this CDR3. The chain joins TRBV29-1 to TRBJ1-1; TRBD1 might be the D (5 bases). Germline V gene data show CDR1 as SQVTM and CDR2 as ANQGSEA. CDR3 size: 14 residues. The V end lost 5 bases, the J end lost 0 bases, and 13 bases lay between the germline ends. The CDR3 loop reads CSVLRQGLNTEAFF. CDR3 in DNA: TGCAGCGTTCTCCGCCAGGGATTGAACACTGAAGCTTTCTTT.

The genes are TRBV19 and TRBJ2-6; D possibly corresponds to TRBD1 (6 bases). Germline-derived CDR1 and CDR2 are LNHDA and SQIVND (reference sequence). The CDR3 runs to 19 residues. The V end lost 6 bases, the J end lost 9 bases, and 30 bases lay between the germline ends. CDR3 sequence (DNA): TGTGCCAGTAGCACGATCCCGACAGTCTGGACAGTCTTAAACAACGTCCTGACTTTC. It is translated as CASSTIPTVWTVLNNVLTF.

This clone has only a few counts. The CDR3 here is CASSWTSRQYEQYF. The DNA for the CDR3 is TGTGCCAGCAGCTGGACTAGCAGGCAATACGAGCAGTACTTC. The gene calls are TRBV7-2 and TRBJ2-7; 8 positions agree with TRBD2. V lost 4 bases, J lost 4 bases, and 6 bases stayed unmatched. In germline, CDR1 is SGHTA, CDR2 FQGNSA. The CDR3 extends over 14 amino acids. Drawing the rest from reference TRBV7-2 and TRBJ2-7, the complete variable domain is GAGVSQSPSNKVTEKGKDVELRCDPISGHTALYWYRQSLGQGLEFLIYFQGNSAPDKSGLPSDRFSAERTGGSVSTLTIQRTQQEDSAVYLCASSWTSRQYEQYFGPGTRLTVT.

This clone has only a few counts. This chain links TRBV29-1 with TRBJ2-7; tentatively, D is TRBD2 (7 bases). This CDR3 comprises 14 residues. Germline CDR1 is SQVTM and CDR2 is ANQGSEA. The V end was cut by 0 bases, the J end by 4 bases, with 13 bases between. The CDR3 is CSVEDRGGRYEQYF. The DNA for the CDR3 is TGCAGCGTTGAAGATCGCGGGGGCAGGTACGAGCAGTACTTC.